This T cell receptor (beta chain) was observed in a study of control samples from healthy donors and cancer patients. This CDR3 contains 13 residues. Trimming at V came to 6 bases and at J to 6 bases, leaving 6 bases not matched to a gene. Some clones are missing from TCRdb's copy, which holds only in-frame ones; the method was immunoSEQ multiplex PCR. In the table there are about 180,000 clones, 90% of which are singletons. This clonotype originated in a woman in her forties or fifties in good health. Material: blood. The V gene is TRBV12-3 or TRBV12-4, the J gene TRBJ1-1; 8 bases fit TRBD1. CDR3 bases: TGTGCCAGCAGATCCGGACAGGGCGCTGAAGCTTTCTTT. Protein sequence: CASRSGQGAEAFF.